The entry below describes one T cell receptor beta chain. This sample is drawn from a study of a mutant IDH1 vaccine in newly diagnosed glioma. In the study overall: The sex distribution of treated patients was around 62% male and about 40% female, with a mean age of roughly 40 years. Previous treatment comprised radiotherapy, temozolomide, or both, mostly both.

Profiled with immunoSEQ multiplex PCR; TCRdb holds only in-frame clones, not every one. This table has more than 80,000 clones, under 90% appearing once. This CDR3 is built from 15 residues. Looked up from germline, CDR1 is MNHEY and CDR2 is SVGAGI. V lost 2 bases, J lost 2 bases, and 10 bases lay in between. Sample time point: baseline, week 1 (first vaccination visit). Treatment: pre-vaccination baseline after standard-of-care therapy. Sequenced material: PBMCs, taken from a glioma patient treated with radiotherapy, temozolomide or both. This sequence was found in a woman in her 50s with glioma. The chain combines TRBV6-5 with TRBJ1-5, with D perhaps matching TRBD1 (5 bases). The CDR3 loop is CASSYGGQGNQPQHF. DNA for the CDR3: TGTGCCAGCAGTTACGGGGGTCAGGGCAATCAGCCCCAGCATTTT.